Listed here are 14 T cell receptor beta chains from one sample, sequenced in a study of cytomegalovirus exposure and HLA in healthy donors. Clones were read by immunoSEQ multiplex PCR, and TCRdb kept only the in-frame ones, dropping some. The table lists about 160,000 clones, roughly nine tenths of them singletons, with under 7% in the top ten. The sample taken for sequencing was PBMCs. These receptors were taken from a woman younger than 45 in good health and CMV-seronegative.

This rearrangement joins TRBV2 to TRBJ1-6, with 11 nucleotides matching TRBD1. V trimming: 4 bases; J trimming: 4 bases; junction bases outside the gene matches: 0. The CDR3 runs 15 residues. Germline CDR1 reads SNHLY; CDR2 reads FYNNEI. Here the CDR3 DNA reads TGTGCCAGCAGTGGGGACAGGGGGTATAATTCACCCCTCCACTTT. Translating gives CASSGDRGYNSPLHF. The variable domain in full, completed from reference TRBV2 and TRBJ1-6, reads EPEVTQTPSHQVTQMGQEVILRCVPISNHLYFYWYRQILGQKVEFLVSFYNNEISEKSEIFDDQFSVERPDGSNFTLKIRSTKLEDSAMYFCASSGDRGYNSPLHFGNGTRLTVT.

The chain combines TRBV5-6 with TRBJ1-2; no clear D gene. Looked up from germline, CDR1 is SGHDT and CDR2 is YYEEEE. The CDR3 totals 17 residues. Between the trimmed V and J ends, which lost 2 bases and 2 bases, there was a span of 19 bases. The CDR3 coding sequence is TGTGCCAGCAGCTTAAGCGGTCCTGACTTACTCAACTATGGCTACACCTTC. Encoded protein: CASSLSGPDLLNYGYTF.

The V call is TRBV7-2, the J call TRBJ2-1, with D possibly matching TRBD1 (5 bases). The CDR3 is 14 amino acids. Germline assignment: CDR1 SGHTA and CDR2 FQGNSA. V was clipped by 2 bases and J by 8 bases, with 13 bases between them. The CDR3 reads CASSLLGLFDEQFF. The DNA of the CDR3 is TGTGCCAGCAGCTTATTGGGGCTTTTCGATGAGCAGTTCTTC.

The sample holds one count of this clone. The chain carries TRBV27 and TRBJ2-1; D not certain. CDR3 length: 15 amino acids. The V and J ends lost 0 bases and 2 bases respectively, with 8 bases between them. Germline lookup yields CDR1 MNHEY and CDR2 SMNVEV (reference sequence). The CDR3 is CASSLSGRTYNEQFF. Written as DNA, the CDR3 is TGTGCCAGCAGTTTATCCGGCAGAACCTACAATGAGCAGTTCTTC.

Here the CDR3 reads CASSLLVSNYGYTF. Here the CDR3 DNA reads TGTGCCAGCAGCTTATTGGTCAGTAACTATGGCTACACCTTC. The V gene is TRBV7-8, the J gene TRBJ1-2, with D uncertain. Trimming took 2 bases from V and 1 from J, leaving 8 bases between them. The CDR3 loop spans 14 amino acids. CDR1 is SGHVS and CDR2 is FQNEAQ in the germline V gene.

CDR3: CARGGPTDTQYF. CDR3 nucleotide sequence: TGTGCCAGGGGGGGGCCCACAGATACGCAGTATTTT. The chain is built from TRBV2 and TRBJ2-3; tentatively, D is TRBD2 (7 bases). Germline CDR1 is SNHLY and CDR2 is FYNNEI. The CDR3 totals 12 residues. V was clipped by 9 bases and J by 2 bases, with 9 bases between them.

The V and J genes are TRBV7-9 and TRBJ2-1, with TRBD2 matching over 14 bases. The CDR3 contains 15 residues. Trimming cost V 7 bases and J 9 bases; bases outside gene matches: 8. Per germline, CDR1 SEHNR and CDR2 FQNEAQ (reference sequence). CDR3 loop: CASILGTSGRFEQFF. CDR3 coding DNA: TGTGCCAGCATCTTGGGGACTAGCGGGAGATTTGAGCAGTTCTTC.

The rearrangement joins TRBV7-2 to TRBJ1-6, with 9 bases fitting TRBD1. The length of the CDR3 is 15 residues. J lost 8 bases, V lost 2 bases, and 4 bases had no gene match. The germline CDR1 and CDR2 sequences are SGHTA and FQGNSA. CDR3 sequence (DNA): TGTGCCAGCAGCTTAAATGGACAGGGGTATTCACCCCTCCACTTT. Encoded protein: CASSLNGQGYSPLHF.

A note on this clone: Germline and junction disagree at one end, which may indicate a read error. The V gene is TRBV6-1, the J gene TRBJ2-3, with TRBD2 matching 8 bases. CDR1 and CDR2 (germline): MNHNS, SASEGT. The CDR3 is 18 residues long. The CDR3 sequence is CASSQAKEREKGSDTQYF. Written as DNA, the CDR3 is TGTGCCAGCAGTCAAGCGAAAGAGCGGGAGAAAGGGTCAGATACGCAGTATTTT.

The chain carries TRBV6-5 and TRBJ2-2; 7 bases match TRBD2. This CDR3 is built from 16 residues. Germline CDR1 MNHEY, CDR2 SVGAGI. With 4 bases clipped from V and 0 bases from J, the junction kept 5 bases outside the gene matches. The CDR3 protein is CASSSASGTNTGELFF. In nucleotides, the CDR3 is TGTGCCAGCAGTTCCGCTAGCGGAACGAACACCGGGGAGCTGTTTTTT.

V gene TRBV11-2 combines with J gene TRBJ2-2; the match to TRBD1 covers 8 bases. Trimming at V came to 2 bases and at J to 8 bases, leaving 10 bases not matched to a gene. The germline V gene has CDR1 SGHAT and CDR2 FQNNGV. This CDR3 is built from 16 residues. The CDR3 coding sequence is TGTGCCAGCAGCTTATCCGGGACAGGAGTGAGGGGGGAGCTGTTTTTT. This encodes CASSLSGTGVRGELFF.

This chain connects TRBV2 to TRBJ1-2, with 7 bases aligning to TRBD1. Germline V gene data show CDR1 as SNHLY and CDR2 as FYNNEI. After removal of 6 bases from V and 1 base from J, the junction contained 5 bases not matched to a gene. The CDR3 is 14 residues long. The CDR3 protein is CASRYRGNNYGYTF. DNA of the CDR3: TGTGCCAGCAGGTACAGGGGTAATAACTATGGCTACACCTTC.

The chain has TRBV28 and TRBJ1-5; no definite D call. Germline V gene lookup returns CDR1 MDHEN and CDR2 SYDVKM. The CDR3 loop spans 13 amino acids. Trimming pared 1 base from V and 4 bases from J, leaving 5 bases between. Here the CDR3 reads CASSLLSNQPQHF. The CDR3 region has the DNA TGTGCCAGCAGTTTATTGTCTAATCAGCCCCAGCATTTT. Supplemented by reference TRBV28 and TRBJ1-5, the full variable domain reads DVKVTQSSRYLVKRTGEKVFLECVQDMDHENMFWYRQDPGLGLRLIYFSYDVKMKEKGDIPEGYSVSREKKERFSLILESASTNQTSMYLCASSLLSNQPQHFGDGTRLSIL.

The CDR3 nucleotides read TGTGCCAGCAGCTTAGTGGGACAGGGCCCCATTTCCTACGAGCAGTACTTC. Residues: CASSLVGQGPISYEQYF. The rearrangement uses TRBV7-9 and TRBJ2-7; 9 bases are a match to TRBD1. Germline V CDR1 and CDR2: SEHNR, FQNEAQ (reference sequence). V dropped 1 base and J dropped 1; count of bases not matched to a gene: 8. CDR3 length equals 17 residues.